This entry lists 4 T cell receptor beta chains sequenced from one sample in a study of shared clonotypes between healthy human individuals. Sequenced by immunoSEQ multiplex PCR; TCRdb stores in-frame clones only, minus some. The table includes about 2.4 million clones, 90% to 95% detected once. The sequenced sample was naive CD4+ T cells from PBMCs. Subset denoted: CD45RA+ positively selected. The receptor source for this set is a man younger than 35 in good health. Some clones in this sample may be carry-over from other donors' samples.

The CDR3 DNA is TGTGCCAGCGGGACCAGGGAGGGTGGCTACACCTTC. It encodes CASGTREGGYTF. The genes are TRBV6-5 and TRBJ1-2; the D gene is possibly TRBD1 (5 bases). Between the trimmed V and J ends, which lost 8 bases and 7 bases, there was a span of 14 bases. CDR1 is MNHEY, CDR2 SVGAGI, per germline. The CDR3 loop spans 12 amino acids.

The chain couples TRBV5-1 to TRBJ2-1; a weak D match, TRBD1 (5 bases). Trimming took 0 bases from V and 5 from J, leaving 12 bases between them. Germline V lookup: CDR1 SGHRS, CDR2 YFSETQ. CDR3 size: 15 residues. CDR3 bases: TGCGCCAGCAGCTTGGCAGGGCGGATTGACAATGAGCAGTTCTTC. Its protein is CASSLAGRIDNEQFF.

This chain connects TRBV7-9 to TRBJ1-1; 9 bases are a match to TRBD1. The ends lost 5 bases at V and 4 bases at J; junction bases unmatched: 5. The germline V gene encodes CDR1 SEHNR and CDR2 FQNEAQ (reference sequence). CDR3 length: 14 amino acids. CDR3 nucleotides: TGTGCCAGCAGCACAGGGGGCAGGAGCACTGAAGCTTTCTTT. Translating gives CASSTGGRSTEAFF.

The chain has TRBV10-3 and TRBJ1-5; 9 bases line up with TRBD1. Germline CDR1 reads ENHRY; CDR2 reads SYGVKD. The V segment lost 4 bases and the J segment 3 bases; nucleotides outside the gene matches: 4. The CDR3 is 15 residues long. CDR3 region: CAISAGQGFNQPQHF. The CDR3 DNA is TGTGCCATCAGTGCGGGACAGGGATTCAATCAGCCCCAGCATTTT.